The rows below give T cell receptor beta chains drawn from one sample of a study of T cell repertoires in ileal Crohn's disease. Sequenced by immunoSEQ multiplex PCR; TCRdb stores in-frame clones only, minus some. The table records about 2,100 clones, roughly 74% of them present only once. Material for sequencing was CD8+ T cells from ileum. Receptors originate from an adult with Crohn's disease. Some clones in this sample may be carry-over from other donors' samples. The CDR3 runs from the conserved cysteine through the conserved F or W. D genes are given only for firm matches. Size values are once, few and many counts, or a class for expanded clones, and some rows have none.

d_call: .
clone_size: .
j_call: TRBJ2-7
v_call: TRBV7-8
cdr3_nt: TGTGCCAGCAGCCAAGATCGCGACGGAGGGTACGAGCAGTACTTC
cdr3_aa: CASSQDRDGGYEQYF

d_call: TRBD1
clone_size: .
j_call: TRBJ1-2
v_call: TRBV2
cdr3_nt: TGTGCCAGCAGTGCTATCCAGGACAGGCGGGGCTACACCTTC
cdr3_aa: CASSAIQDRRGYTF

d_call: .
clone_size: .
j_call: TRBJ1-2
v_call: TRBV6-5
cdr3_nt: TGTGCCAGCAGTAGCCGGGAGTCTAACTATGGCTACACCTTC
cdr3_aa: CASSSRESNYGYTF

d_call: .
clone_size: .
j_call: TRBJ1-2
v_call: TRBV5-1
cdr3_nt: TGCGCCAGCAGCATGGGGGGCCCTGAACTCTTT
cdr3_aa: CASSMGGPELF

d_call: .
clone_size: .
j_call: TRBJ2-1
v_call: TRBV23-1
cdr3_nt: TGCGCCAGCAGTCAATCACTGAATGAGCAGTTCTTC
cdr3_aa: CASSQSLNEQFF

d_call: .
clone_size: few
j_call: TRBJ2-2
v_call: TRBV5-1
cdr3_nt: TGCGCCAGCAGCTGGGCGACTGCAGGGGCGGGCACCGGGGAGCTGTTTTTT
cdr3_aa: CASSWATAGAGTGELFF

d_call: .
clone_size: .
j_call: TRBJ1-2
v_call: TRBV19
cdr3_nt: TGTGCCAGTCTCAGAGAGGGAAGCCATCTAGCACTCGGTGGCTACACCTTC
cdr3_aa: CASLREGSHLALGGYTF

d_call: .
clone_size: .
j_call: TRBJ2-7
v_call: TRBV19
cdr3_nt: TGTGCCAGTAGTCCACGACAGGGGCTAAGCGGGAGGCTGTCCTACGAGCAGTACTTC
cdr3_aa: CASSPRQGLSGRLSYEQYF

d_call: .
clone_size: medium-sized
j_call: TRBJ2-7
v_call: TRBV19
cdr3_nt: TGTGCCAGTAGTGCAGACTCCTCCTACGAGCAGTACTTC
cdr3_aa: CASSADSSYEQYF

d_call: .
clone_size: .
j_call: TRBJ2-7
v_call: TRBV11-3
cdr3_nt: TGTGCCAGCAGCTTAGATCCCTTCTACGAGCAGTACTTC
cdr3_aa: CASSLDPFYEQYF

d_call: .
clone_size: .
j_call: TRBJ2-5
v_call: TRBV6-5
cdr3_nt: TGTGCCAGCAGTTGGCGGCAAGGAGTGAGAGAGACCCAGTACTTC
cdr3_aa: CASSWRQGVRETQYF

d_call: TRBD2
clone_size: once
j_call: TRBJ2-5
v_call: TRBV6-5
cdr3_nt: TGTGCCAGCAGCCGGACTAGTTCTCAAGAGACCCAGTACTTC
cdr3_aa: CASSRTSSQETQYF

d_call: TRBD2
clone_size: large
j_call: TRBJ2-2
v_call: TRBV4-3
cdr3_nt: TGCGCCAGCAGCTTTAGCGGGAGCGGGGAGCTGTTTTTT
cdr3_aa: CASSFSGSGELFF

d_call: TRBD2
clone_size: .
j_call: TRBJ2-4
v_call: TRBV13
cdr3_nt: TGTGCCAGCAGCTTAGGACCGTTTAGCGGGAGTGCCGTCAAAAACATTCAGTACTTC
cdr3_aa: CASSLGPFSGSAVKNIQYF

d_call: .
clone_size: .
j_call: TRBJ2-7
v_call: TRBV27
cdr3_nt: TGTGCCAGCAGCTCTAGTCTGGGGGCGAACACCTACGAGCAGTACTTC
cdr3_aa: CASSSSLGANTYEQYF

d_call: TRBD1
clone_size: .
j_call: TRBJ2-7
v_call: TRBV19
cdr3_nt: TGTGCCAGTAGTGCGGGACAGGGATACGAGCAGTACTTC
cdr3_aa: CASSAGQGYEQYF

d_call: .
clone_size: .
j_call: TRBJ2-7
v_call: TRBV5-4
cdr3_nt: TGTGCCAGCAGCACCAGACGCGCCTGGGAGTGCGAGCAGTACTTC
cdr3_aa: CASSTRRAWECEQYF

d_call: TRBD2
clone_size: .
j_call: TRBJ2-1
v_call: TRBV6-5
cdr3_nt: TGTGCCAGCAGTTACCTGATCGGGGGGGAGCAGTTCTTC
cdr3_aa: CASSYLIGGEQFF

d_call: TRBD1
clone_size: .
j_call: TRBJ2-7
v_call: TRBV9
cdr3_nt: TGTGCCAGCCGCCGGGACAGCAGCTCCTACGAGCAGTACTTC
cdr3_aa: CASRRDSSSYEQYF

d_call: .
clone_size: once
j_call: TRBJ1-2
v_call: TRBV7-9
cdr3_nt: TGTGCCAGCAGCCAACTCAGGACAATAAATGTCTATGGCTACACCTTC
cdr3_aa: CASSQLRTINVYGYTF